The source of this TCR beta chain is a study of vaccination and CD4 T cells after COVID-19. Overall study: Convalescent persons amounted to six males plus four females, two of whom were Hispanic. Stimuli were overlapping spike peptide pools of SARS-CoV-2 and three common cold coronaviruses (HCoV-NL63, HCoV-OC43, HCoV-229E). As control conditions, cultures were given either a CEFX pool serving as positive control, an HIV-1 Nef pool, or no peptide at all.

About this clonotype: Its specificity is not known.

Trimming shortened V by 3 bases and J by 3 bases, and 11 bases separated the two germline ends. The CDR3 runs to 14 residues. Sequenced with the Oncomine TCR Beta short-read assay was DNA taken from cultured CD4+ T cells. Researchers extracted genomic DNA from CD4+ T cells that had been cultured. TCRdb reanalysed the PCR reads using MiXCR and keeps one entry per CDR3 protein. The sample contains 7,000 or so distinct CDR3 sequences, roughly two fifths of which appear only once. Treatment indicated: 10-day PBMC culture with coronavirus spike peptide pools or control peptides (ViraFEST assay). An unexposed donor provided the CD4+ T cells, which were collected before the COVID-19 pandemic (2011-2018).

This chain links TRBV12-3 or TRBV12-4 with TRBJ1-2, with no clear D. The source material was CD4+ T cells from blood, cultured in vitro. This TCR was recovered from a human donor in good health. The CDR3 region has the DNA TGTGCCAGCAGTTTTGCGGGCACCGACTATGGCTACACCTTC. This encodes CASSFAGTDYGYTF.